This TCR beta chain was captured in a study of OX40 agonist ivuxolimab in advanced cancers. Sequenced by immunoSEQ multiplex PCR; TCRdb stores in-frame clones only, minus some. Of some 81,000 clones in the sample, around four fifths were seen once. Germline assignment: CDR1 MNHEY and CDR2 SMNVEV (reference sequence). CDR3 size: 13 residues. V was cut by 6 bases and J by 2 bases, with 10 bases left in between. The J gene is TRBJ1-2, the V gene TRBV27, with D unresolved. This clonotype was obtained from an adult with an advanced solid tumor such as melanoma, head and neck, liver or kidney cancer. The source was CD4+ or CD8+ T cells sorted from blood, collected in a trial of the OX40 agonist ivuxolimab. CDR3 sequence reads: CASSLDGNYGYTF. The CDR3 bases are TGTGCCAGCAGCTTAGACGGAAACTATGGCTACACCTTC.